The 14 T cell receptor beta chains presented below share a single source sample, sequenced in a study of shared clonotypes between healthy human individuals. TCRdb's table, derived via immunoSEQ multiplex PCR, lists solely in-frame clones and lacks some. This repertoire shows 2 million to 2.5 million clones, roughly 93% found once; its top ten account for about 0.39%. What was sequenced was naive CD4+ T cells from PBMCs. Stated subset: CD45RA+ positively selected. The origin of the receptors is a man in his late teens or twenties in good health. Some clones in this sample may be carry-over from other donors' samples.

This chain uses TRBV5-1 with TRBJ2-7; 7 bases line up with TRBD1. After removal of 2 bases from V and 2 bases from J, the junction contained 13 bases not matched to a gene. This CDR3 spans 17 amino acids. Germline CDR1 is SGHRS and CDR2 is YFSETQ. The CDR3 is CASSFATGSSGAYEQYF. Here the CDR3 DNA reads TGCGCCAGCAGCTTCGCGACAGGGAGTTCTGGAGCCTACGAGCAGTACTTC.

The chain combines TRBV11-2 with TRBJ2-4; 8 bases fit TRBD2. The CDR3 runs 13 residues. From germline, CDR1 is SGHAT and CDR2 FQNNGV. Trimming removed 5 bases from V and 3 bases from J; junction bases left unmatched: 0. The CDR3 region is CASSGTSKNIQYF. CDR3 DNA: TGTGCCAGCAGCGGGACTAGCAAAAACATTCAGTACTTC. Variable domain in full (rest from reference TRBV11-2 and TRBJ2-4): EAGVAQSPRYKIIEKRQSVAFWCNPISGHATLYWYQQILGQGPKLLIQFQNNGVVDDSQLPKDRFSAERLKGVDSTLKIQPAKLEDSAVYLCASSGTSKNIQYFGAGTRLSVL.

The V and J genes are TRBV28 and TRBJ2-7; TRBD1 matches 11 bases. The CDR3 has 15 amino acids. CDR1 and CDR2 from the germline V gene are MDHEN and SYDVKM. Germline trimming cut 4 bases from V and 3 bases from J; bases unmatched to any gene: 5. Here the CDR3 reads CASSSRTGGYYEQYF. The CDR3 bases are TGTGCCAGCAGTTCACGGACAGGGGGCTACTACGAGCAGTACTTC.

The genes are TRBV7-2 and TRBJ1-1; D gene unclear. CDR3 length: 14 residues. Germline CDR1 is SGHTA and CDR2 is FQGNSA. V lost 6 bases and J lost 2, with 13 bases in between. The CDR3 DNA sequence: TGTGCCAGCAGATTCCGGACGGGAAACACTGAAGCTTTCTTT. It is translated as CASRFRTGNTEAFF.

In DNA form, the CDR3 reads TGTGCCAGCAGCCAGAACAGGGGGCGTGAGACCCAGTACTTC. It codes for CASSQNRGRETQYF. The chain couples TRBV14 to TRBJ2-5, with 9 nucleotides matching TRBD1. Trimming at V came to 3 bases and at J to 5 bases, leaving 4 bases not matched to a gene. Germline CDR1 SGHDN, CDR2 FVKESK. This CDR3 is 14 amino acids long.

This chain joins TRBV6-1 and TRBJ1-1; 11 bases line up with TRBD1. Germline CDR1 MNHNS, CDR2 SASEGT. The CDR3 is made up of 16 amino acids. Trimming took 3 bases from V and 5 from J; bases not matched to a gene: 8. CDR3 sequence (DNA): TGTGCCAGCAGTGATCCTCGGACAGGGGGCCGGACTGAAGCTTTCTTT. This encodes CASSDPRTGGRTEAFF.

The V and J genes are TRBV5-1 and TRBJ1-4, with D unresolved. Trimming shortened V by 1 base and J by 8 bases, and 12 bases separated the two germline ends. CDR3 length: 14 amino acids. Germline lookup yields CDR1 SGHRS and CDR2 YFSETQ. The CDR3 DNA reads as TGCGCCAGCAGCTTGACGGGGTCTTCCGAAAAACTGTTTTTT. As protein: CASSLTGSSEKLFF.

Comment on this clone: The identical CDR3 is also encoded by other nucleotide sequences in the sample. CDR3 loop: CSADRGGTEAFF. Written as DNA, the CDR3 is TGCAGCGCGGACAGGGGCGGCACTGAAGCTTTCTTT. V usage is TRBV29-1 and J usage is TRBJ1-1, with TRBD1 matching over 9 bases. Germline V lookup: CDR1 SQVTM, CDR2 ANQGSEA. V lost 7 bases and J lost 4; bases outside the gene matches: 4. This CDR3 region has 12 residues.

This sequence joins TRBV5-1 and TRBJ2-1; maybe TRBD2 (6 bases). V gave up 4 bases and J gave up 0 bases, with 11 bases separating them. Germline V gene lookup returns CDR1 SGHRS and CDR2 YFSETQ. The CDR3 length is 15 residues. CDR3 loop: CASSVSGISYNEQFF. The CDR3 coding sequence is TGCGCCAGCAGCGTTAGCGGAATCTCCTACAATGAGCAGTTCTTC.

The rearrangement uses TRBV12-5 and TRBJ2-5; TRBD1 matches 7 bases. Germline V gene lookup returns CDR1 LGHNT and CDR2 FRNRAP. Unmatched junction bases numbered 10, after V lost 1 base and J lost 5 bases. CDR3 length: 16 residues. CDR3 DNA sequence: TGTGCTAGTGGTTTGGCGACAGGGCTTCCAGAGGAGACCCAGTACTTC. Translating it yields CASGLATGLPEETQYF.

The chain carries TRBV6-5 and TRBJ2-1; weak D call: TRBD2 (7 bases). The CDR3 extends over 15 amino acids. Trimming left V 4 bases short and J 2 bases short, with 12 bases between. Germline V gene lookup returns CDR1 MNHEY and CDR2 SVGAGI. The CDR3 region is CASSLGAGAYNEQFF. CDR3 bases: TGTGCCAGCAGTTTGGGGGCGGGAGCCTACAATGAGCAGTTCTTC.

The rearrangement uses TRBV10-2 and TRBJ1-4; D is ambiguous. The CDR3 consists of 13 residues. V lost 2 bases and J lost 5, with 6 bases in between. Germline V gives CDR1 WSHSY, CDR2 SAAADI. The CDR3 region is CASSERENEKLFF. The DNA for the CDR3 is TGCGCCAGCAGTGAGAGAGAGAATGAAAAACTGTTTTTT.

The chain is built from TRBV14 and TRBJ2-3, with 8 bases that match TRBD2. The CDR3 consists of 18 residues. The J segment lost 8 bases and the V segment lost 0 bases, leaving 16 bases of the junction unmatched. Germline V lookup: CDR1 SGHDN, CDR2 FVKESK. CDR3 residues: CASSQEGTSLSIVATQYF. CDR3 nucleotide sequence: TGTGCCAGCAGCCAAGAGGGGACTAGTCTTTCCATAGTGGCTACGCAGTATTTT.

CDR3 DNA: TGTGCCAGCAGCGTAGGAGCAGGGGACAATTCACCCCTCCACTTT. It codes for CASSVGAGDNSPLHF. The chain has TRBV9 and TRBJ1-6; D possibly corresponds to TRBD1 (6 bases). The CDR3 spans 15 residues. Trimming shortened V by 0 bases and J by 7 bases, and 11 bases separated the two germline ends. Germline loops: CDR1 SGDLS, CDR2 YYNGEE.